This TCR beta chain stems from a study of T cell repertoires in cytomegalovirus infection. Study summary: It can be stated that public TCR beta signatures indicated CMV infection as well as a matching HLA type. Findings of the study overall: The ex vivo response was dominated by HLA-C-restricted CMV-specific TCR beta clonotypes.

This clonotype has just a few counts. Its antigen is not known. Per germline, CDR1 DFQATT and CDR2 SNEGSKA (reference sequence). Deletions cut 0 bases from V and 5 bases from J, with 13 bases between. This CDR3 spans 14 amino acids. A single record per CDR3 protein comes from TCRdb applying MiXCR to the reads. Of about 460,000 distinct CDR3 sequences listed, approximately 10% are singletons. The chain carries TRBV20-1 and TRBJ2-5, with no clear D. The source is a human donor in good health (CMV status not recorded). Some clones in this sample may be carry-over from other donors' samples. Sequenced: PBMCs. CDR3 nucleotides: TGCAGTGCTAGAGATCTGCGGCTAGGGGAGACCCAGTACTTC. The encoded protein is CSARDLRLGETQYF.